These 32 T cell receptor beta chains came from one sample sequenced in a study of cytomegalovirus exposure and HLA in healthy donors. 60 Vbeta and 13 Jbeta primers were used in PCR. The repertoire was sequenced with immunoSEQ multiplex PCR; TCRdb's copy has only in-frame clones and lacks some. In the table there are 200,000 or so clones, 84% of which are singletons. Sequenced: PBMCs. These receptors were taken from a woman aged 45-60 years in good health and CMV-seropositive.

This clone was picked up many times. V gene TRBV6-1 combines with J gene TRBJ1-2; a weak D match, TRBD1 (5 bases). The V gene's germline CDR1 is MNHNS and CDR2 SASEGT. The CDR3 extends over 12 amino acids. V lost 3 bases, J lost 5 bases, and 7 bases lay in between. The CDR3: CASSEGGYGYTF. The CDR3 coding sequence is TGTGCCAGCAGTGAGGGGGGTTATGGCTACACCTTC.

The rearrangement joins TRBV20-1 to TRBJ2-5; 8 nucleotides line up with TRBD2. CDR3 size: 11 residues. Germline V gene data show CDR1 as DFQATT and CDR2 as SNEGSKA (reference sequence). Germline trimming cut 7 bases from V and 5 bases from J; bases unmatched to any gene: 3. CDR3 residues: CSVAGGETQYF. The CDR3 bases are TGCAGTGTCGCGGGAGGTGAGACCCAGTACTTC.

V usage is TRBV11-2 and J usage is TRBJ2-7; TRBD1 matches at 10 bases. Germline V gene sequence: CDR1 SGHAT, CDR2 FQNNGV. The J segment lost 4 bases and the V segment lost 5 bases, leaving 11 bases of the junction unmatched. The length of the CDR3 is 16 residues. In DNA, the CDR3 is TGTGCCAGCAGCCCTCACCGACAGGGGGCAAGGTACGAGCAGTACTTC. Translated: CASSPHRQGARYEQYF. Variable domain in full (rest from reference TRBV11-2 and TRBJ2-7): EAGVAQSPRYKIIEKRQSVAFWCNPISGHATLYWYQQILGQGPKLLIQFQNNGVVDDSQLPKDRFSAERLKGVDSTLKIQPAKLEDSAVYLCASSPHRQGARYEQYFGPGTRLTVT.

This clone was detected a few times. CDR3 in DNA: TGTGCCAGCAGCAATTCGGGACAATACTACGAGCAGTACTTC. This sequence encodes CASSNSGQYYEQYF. This chain uses TRBV21-1 with TRBJ2-7; the table's D call, TRBD1, has no DNA check behind it. TRBV21-1 is assigned pseudogene status. This CDR3 spans 14 amino acids.

The chain couples TRBV5-8 to TRBJ1-1, with D possibly TRBD1 on 5 matching bases. In germline, CDR1 is SGHTS, CDR2 YDEGEE. This CDR3 has 13 amino acids. V lost 2 bases and J lost 2, with 7 bases in between. DNA for the CDR3: TGTGCCAGCAGCTTCGACAGTAACACTGAAGCTTTCTTT. Translating it yields CASSFDSNTEAFF.

A single count supports this clone. The chain recombines TRBV9 with TRBJ1-1, with D tentatively TRBD1 (5 bases). Germline assignment: CDR1 SGDLS and CDR2 YYNGEE. The CDR3 has 15 amino acids. V shed 4 bases and J shed 4 bases, with 17 bases lying between them. In nucleotides, the CDR3 is TGTGCCAGCAGCCCATTGCAAGGGGCGGTCACTGAAGCTTTCTTT. Translating gives CASSPLQGAVTEAFF.

Comments on this clone: Other DNA sequences in this sample translate to the same CDR3. The chain joins TRBV5-1 to TRBJ1-3; maybe TRBD1 (6 bases). The CDR3 sequence is 16 residues long. V lost 0 bases to trimming and J lost 3 bases, with 13 bases between them. Germline lookup yields CDR1 SGHRS and CDR2 YFSETQ. The CDR3 nucleotides are TGCGCCAGCAGCTTGGCGGGAACAGGGTATGGAAACACCATATATTTT. Encoded protein: CASSLAGTGYGNTIYF.

The chain is built from TRBV4-1 and TRBJ2-1; D remains unclear. V was trimmed by 2 bases and J by 9 bases, leaving 8 bases between them. Germline CDR1 and CDR2: MGHRA and YSYEKL. This CDR3 region has 12 residues. The CDR3 coding sequence is TGCGCCAGCAGCCAAAACTTCGGTGAGCAGTTCTTC. Protein sequence: CASSQNFGEQFF.

V gene TRBV7-2 combines with J gene TRBJ1-5; 8 nucleotides line up with TRBD1. Germline V CDR1 and CDR2: SGHTA, FQGNSA. The J segment lost 9 bases and the V segment lost 4 bases, leaving 11 bases of the junction unmatched. CDR3 length equals 15 residues. The CDR3 reads CASSSEDRAGRPQHF. DNA of the CDR3: TGTGCCAGCAGCTCCGAGGACAGGGCGGGACGGCCCCAGCATTTT.

About this clone: Germline and junction disagree at one end, which may indicate a read error. Other DNA sequences from this sample encode an identical CDR3 as well. The chain combines TRBV2 with TRBJ1-1, with a tentative D call TRBD1 (6 bases). The CDR3 extends over 17 amino acids. The V gene's germline CDR1 is SNHLY and CDR2 FYNNEI. CDR3 region: CASSGTEQIRDDTEAFF. CDR3 coding DNA: TGTGCCAGCAGTGGGACAGAACAAATCCGAGATGACACTGAAGCCTTCTTT.

This CDR3 reads CASYLGQQETQYF. The CDR3 DNA sequence: TGTGCCAGTTACCTGGGGCAGCAAGAGACCCAGTACTTC. J is TRBJ2-5 and V is TRBV6-4; possibly TRBD1 for D (5 bases). Germline CDR1 reads MRHNA; CDR2 reads SNTAGT. The V gene lost 9 bases and the J gene lost 2 bases, with 13 bases spanning the gap. The CDR3 is made up of 13 amino acids.

This chain joins TRBV29-1 and TRBJ1-2; D remains unclear. CDR3 length: 14 amino acids. Germline V lookup: CDR1 SQVTM, CDR2 ANQGSEA. The V end lost 4 bases, the J end lost 2 bases, and 14 bases lay between the germline ends. The CDR3 DNA sequence: TGCAGCGTTGTCGGTGCGGAATTGAACTATGGCTACACCTTC. Amino acid sequence: CSVVGAELNYGYTF.

Here the CDR3 reads CASRPGTGETGELFF. CDR3 nucleotide sequence: TGTGCCAGCAGACCCGGGACAGGGGAGACCGGGGAGCTGTTTTTT. V usage is TRBV6-1 and J usage is TRBJ2-2, with TRBD1 identical over 10 bases. The V gene end was trimmed by 6 bases and the J gene end by 5 bases; junction bases not matched to a gene: 6. The CDR3 runs 15 residues. CDR1 and CDR2 from the germline V gene are MNHNS and SASEGT.

The V call is TRBV21-1, the J call TRBJ2-7; no check of the table's D call, TRBD2, against the DNA was made. TRBV21-1 constitutes a pseudogene. The CDR3 spans 17 residues. In DNA form, the CDR3 reads TGTGCCAGCAGCAGGGGTGGTGGACTAGCGGGGGACTACGAGCAGTACTTC. Translating gives CASSRGGGLAGDYEQYF.

In its sample, this clone was seen once. CDR3 protein: CASSSREAGEAFF. The CDR3 coding sequence is TGTGCCAGCAGCTCGCGCGAGGCGGGTGAAGCTTTCTTT. The J gene is TRBJ1-1, the V gene TRBV7-6; D unclear. The germline CDR1 and CDR2 sequences are SGHVS and FNYEAQ. V was cut by 4 bases and J by 7 bases, with 13 bases left in between. The CDR3 has 13 residues.

The chain couples TRBV4-1 to TRBJ1-5, with TRBD1 identical over 7 bases. The CDR3 extends over 14 amino acids. The germline CDR1 and CDR2 sequences are MGHRA and YSYEKL. With 2 bases clipped from V and 5 bases from J, the junction kept 3 bases outside the gene matches. CDR3 amino acids: CASSQTTGDQPQHF. The CDR3 region has the DNA TGCGCCAGCAGCCAAACCACAGGGGATCAGCCCCAGCATTTT.

This chain joins TRBV7-2 and TRBJ2-2, with D unresolved. V was clipped by 2 bases and J by 6 bases, with 16 bases between them. The CDR3 totals 16 residues. The V gene's germline CDR1 is SGHTA and CDR2 FQGNSA. The CDR3 DNA is TGTGCCAGCAGCTTAAGTGCTAGGCTAGTCCCCGGGGAGCTGTTTTTT. As protein: CASSLSARLVPGELFF.

The J gene is TRBJ2-3, the V gene TRBV7-2; D is uncertain. The CDR3 has 12 amino acids. V lost 2 bases, J lost 5 bases, and 5 bases lay in between. CDR1 is SGHTA, CDR2 FQGNSA, per germline. The CDR3 bases are TGTGCCAGCAGCTTAATCGTAGATACGCAGTATTTT. Residues: CASSLIVDTQYF. Based on the CDR3 plus reference TRBV7-2 and TRBJ2-3, the full variable domain is GAGVSQSPSNKVTEKGKDVELRCDPISGHTALYWYRQSLGQGLEFLIYFQGNSAPDKSGLPSDRFSAERTGGSVSTLTIQRTQQEDSAVYLCASSLIVDTQYFGPGTRLTVL.

The chain carries TRBV6-1 and TRBJ2-7, with D perhaps matching TRBD1 (7 bases). The CDR3 has 14 residues. The V and J ends lost 6 bases and 0 bases respectively, with 12 bases between them. Germline V gene data show CDR1 as MNHNS and CDR2 as SASEGT. The CDR3, as DNA: TGTGCCAGCAGGGATCAGGGGGGCTCCTACGAGCAGTACTTC. It translates to CASRDQGGSYEQYF.

This chain links TRBV19 with TRBJ1-2; TRBD1 is a possible D gene (5 bases). Germline V lookup: CDR1 LNHDA, CDR2 SQIVND (reference sequence). Trimming stripped 6 bases from V and 3 bases from J, with 17 bases between. This CDR3 contains 15 residues. As DNA, the CDR3 is TGTGCCAGTAGCCCTGGGGGGTTCACTTACTATGGCTACACCTTC. Its protein is CASSPGGFTYYGYTF.

About this clone itself: This same CDR3 is encoded by further DNA sequences in the sample. The chain has TRBV9 and TRBJ2-7; 8 bases fit TRBD2. The CDR3 spans 15 residues. CDR1 is SGDLS and CDR2 is YYNGEE in the germline V gene. Losses at the gene ends were 0 bases for V and 1 base for J; bases not matched to a gene: 3. The CDR3 protein is CASSVEGGGSYEQYF. CDR3 DNA sequence: TGTGCCAGCAGCGTAGAAGGCGGGGGGTCCTACGAGCAGTACTTC. Looking up the rest from reference TRBV9 and TRBJ2-7 gives the full variable domain: DSGVTQTPKHLITATGQRVTLRCSPRSGDLSVYWYQQSLDQGLQFLIQYYNGEERAKGNILERFSAQQFPDLHSELNLSSLELGDSALYFCASSVEGGGSYEQYFGPGTRLTVT.

Of note for this clone: A read error may produce the germline difference seen at one junction end. Additional DNA sequences in this sample encode the identical CDR3. The V gene is TRBV7-9, the J gene TRBJ2-3, with TRBD2 matching over 8 bases. This CDR3 contains 18 residues. Germline CDR1 and CDR2: SEHNR and FQNEAQ (reference sequence). CDR3 protein: CASSRGSGGQSSTDTQYF. CDR3 bases: TGTGCGAGCAGCCGGGGGAGCGGGGGACAAAGTAGCACAGATACGCAGTATTTT.

CDR3 protein: CASSLMTGHPGELFF. CDR3 bases: TGTGCCAGCAGCTTAATGACAGGGCACCCCGGGGAGCTGTTTTTT. This sequence joins TRBV5-6 and TRBJ2-2; 7 bases agree with TRBD1. The length of the CDR3 is 15 residues. From germline, CDR1 is SGHDT and CDR2 YYEEEE. Trimming removed 2 bases from V and 6 bases from J; junction bases left unmatched: 7.

This clone was picked up a small number of times. The chain employs TRBV6-6 and TRBJ2-3, with D unclear. The CDR3 contains 15 residues. Trimming stripped 8 bases from V and 2 bases from J, with 17 bases between. The germline CDR1 and CDR2 sequences are MNHNY and SVGAGI (reference sequence). The CDR3 DNA reads as TGTGCCAGCCAAGAGCATAGCTCCCCCACAGATACGCAGTATTTT. Translating gives CASQEHSSPTDTQYF.

The chain employs TRBV11-3 and TRBJ2-5; D gene unclear. V lost 1 base and J lost 2, with 5 bases in between. CDR1 SGHNT and CDR2 YENEEA come from the germline V gene. The CDR3 sequence is 13 residues long. CDR3 coding DNA: TGTGCCAGCAGCTTAGTCGCGCAAGAGACCCAGTACTTC. Translating it yields CASSLVAQETQYF.

This clone was counted once. V usage is TRBV6-1 and J usage is TRBJ2-3, with TRBD2 identical over 12 bases. Trimming removed 4 bases from V and 0 bases from J; junction bases left unmatched: 5. The germline V gene has CDR1 MNHNS and CDR2 SASEGT. This CDR3 is 17 amino acids long. CDR3 nucleotides: TGTGCCAGCAGTGCCCGGACTAGCGGGGATAGCACAGATACGCAGTATTTT. This gives the protein CASSARTSGDSTDTQYF.

J is TRBJ2-7 and V is TRBV12-2; the listed D gene, TRBD1, was not tested against the DNA. TRBV12-2 counts as a pseudogene. CDR3 length equals 17 residues. CDR3 DNA: TGTGCAAGTCGCTTAGCGAGGTTCCGAGACAGATACTACGAGCAGTACTTC. It codes for CASRLARFRDRYYEQYF.

Turning to this clone: The same CDR3 is also encoded by other DNA sequences in this sample. The chain carries TRBV10-3 and TRBJ1-5; D is perhaps TRBD1 (5 bases). The CDR3 covers 14 residues. The germline V and J ends were trimmed by 6 bases and 0 bases, with 9 bases remaining between them. Germline CDR1 is ENHRY and CDR2 is SYGVKD. The DNA for the CDR3 is TGTGCCATCAGCTTAGACAGTAGCAATCAGCCCCAGCATTTT. Translated: CAISLDSSNQPQHF.

V and J are TRBV6-5 and TRBJ1-1, with D unclear. The ends were cut back, 6 bases at V and 7 bases at J, with 15 bases in the middle. The CDR3 loop spans 13 amino acids. The germline V gene encodes CDR1 MNHEY and CDR2 SVGAGI. CDR3 DNA sequence: TGTGCCAGCAGCCTTGCCGGGTTTGGTGAAGCTTTCTTT. Its protein is CASSLAGFGEAFF.

The CDR3 is CASSLASGLSYEQYF. The CDR3 coding sequence is TGTGCCAGCAGCTTAGCCAGCGGGCTCTCCTACGAGCAGTACTTC. The genes are TRBV7-2 and TRBJ2-7; D perhaps matches TRBD2 (6 bases). Germline assignment: CDR1 SGHTA and CDR2 FQGNSA. The V end was cut by 0 bases, the J end by 0 bases, with 9 bases between. The CDR3 contains 15 residues.

The gene calls are TRBV5-4 and TRBJ2-3; TRBD2 might be the D (8 bases). The V and J ends lost 4 bases and 2 bases respectively, with 20 bases between them. There are 17 residues in the CDR3. CDR1 and CDR2 from the germline V gene are SGHNT and YYREEE (reference sequence). CDR3 in amino acids: CASSPGRGRGDTDTQYF. The CDR3 coding sequence is TGTGCCAGCAGCCCAGGGAGGGGGCGGGGGGACACAGATACGCAGTATTTT.

This CDR3 is CASSQDSKSSGNTIYF. In DNA, the CDR3 is TGCGCCAGCAGCCAAGATTCGAAGAGCTCTGGAAACACCATATATTTT. The chain joins TRBV4-1 to TRBJ1-3; no reliable D call. CDR1 MGHRA and CDR2 YSYEKL come from the germline V gene. Trimming pared 0 bases from V and 0 bases from J, leaving 9 bases between. The CDR3 runs to 16 residues.